The 27 T cell receptor beta chains reported below all come from one sample, sequenced in a study of response to subunit inactivated influenza vaccine. TCRdb redid the calling of the RT-PCR reads with MiXCR, one entry per CDR3 protein. Among around 480,000 distinct CDR3 sequences listed, around 9.9% were seen once. Material: PBMCs from blood, obtained roughly 48 days after vaccination. These receptors came from a man aged 50-59 years who received an inactivated influenza vaccine.

The sample holds a few counts of this clonotype. This CDR3 is CSARDWGEGPLHF. As DNA, the CDR3 is TGCAGTGCTAGAGATTGGGGGGAGGGTCCCCTCCACTTT. This chain joins TRBV20-1 and TRBJ1-6; TRBD1 is a possible D gene (5 bases). CDR3 size: 13 residues. Per germline, CDR1 DFQATT and CDR2 SNEGSKA (reference sequence). V lost 0 bases and J 13 bases, leaving 13 bases between the germline ends.

This clonotype was seen only a few times. The V and J genes are TRBV2 and TRBJ2-1; tentatively, D is TRBD2 (6 bases). V was cut by 7 bases and J by 7 bases, with 23 bases left in between. The CDR3 has 16 amino acids. The V gene's germline CDR1 is SNHLY and CDR2 FYNNEI. The CDR3 loop is CASKATGTPVENEQFF. The CDR3 DNA is TGTGCCAGCAAAGCGACCGGGACTCCGGTGGAAAATGAGCAGTTCTTC.

A few counts support this clonotype. V and J are TRBV6-5 and TRBJ1-5; 8 nucleotides line up with TRBD1. V was clipped by 5 bases and J by 4 bases; unmatched bases: 4. This CDR3 region has 14 residues. Germline V gene lookup returns CDR1 MNHEY and CDR2 SVGAGI. The CDR3 sequence: CASSTRQGNQPQHF. The CDR3 DNA follows: TGTGCCAGCAGTACACGACAGGGGAATCAGCCCCAGCATTTT.

The sample holds a few counts of this clonotype. In DNA, the CDR3 is TGTGCCAGCAGTAGACTAGGCTGGGGTAATGAGCAGTTCTTC. Translation gives CASSRLGWGNEQFF. The rearrangement joins TRBV27 to TRBJ2-1, with D tentatively TRBD2 (6 bases). V lost 5 bases and J lost 7, with 15 bases in between. CDR1 is MNHEY, CDR2 SMNVEV, per germline (reference sequence). The CDR3 extends over 14 amino acids.

This clonotype was counted only a few times. J is TRBJ2-7 and V is TRBV20-1; 10 bases are shared with TRBD1. V trimming: 5 bases; J trimming: 6 bases; junction bases outside the gene matches: 10. There are 14 residues in the CDR3. Per the germline V gene, CDR1 is DFQATT and CDR2 is SNEGSKA (reference sequence). The CDR3 bases are TGCAGTGCTCCCAGAGGACAGGGGGACGTCGAGCAGTACTTC. Protein sequence: CSAPRGQGDVEQYF.

The chain joins TRBV9 to TRBJ2-7, with 7 nucleotides matching TRBD1. CDR3 length: 13 amino acids. CDR1 and CDR2 from the germline V gene are SGDLS and YYNGEE. Trimming at V came to 10 bases and at J to 6 bases, leaving 13 bases not matched to a gene. The CDR3 region has the DNA TGTGCCGGCTCCCGGGACAGTTGGTCCGAGCAGTACTTC. It yields the protein CAGSRDSWSEQYF.

This clonotype was picked up many times. The V call is TRBV12-3 or TRBV12-4, the J call TRBJ2-7; the D is unclear. This CDR3 contains 13 residues. Trimming took 5 bases from V and 5 from J, leaving 13 bases between them. CDR3 in amino acids: CASSLGSLDEQYF. The CDR3 nucleotides are TGTGCCAGCAGTCTCGGGTCCTTGGACGAGCAGTACTTC.

The J gene is TRBJ1-2, the V gene TRBV4-1; unclear D gene. The length of the CDR3 is 12 residues. The V and J ends lost 9 bases and 6 bases respectively, with 14 bases between them. Germline CDR1 and CDR2: MGHRA and YSYEKL. The CDR3 DNA reads as TGCGCCAGTCACGACGGGAGAGATGGCTACACCTTC. Translation: CASHDGRDGYTF.

As regards this clonotype: One end of the junction fails to match germline, which may point to a read error. CDR3 DNA: TGTGCCAGCAGCGCCCGGGGGGGCACCTACAATGAGCAGCTCTTC. This codes for CASSARGGTYNEQLF. This chain uses TRBV7-2 with TRBJ2-1; 8 bases line up with TRBD2. Germline CDR1 reads SGHTA; CDR2 reads FQGNSA. The CDR3 is made up of 15 amino acids.

This rearrangement joins TRBV4-2 to TRBJ2-1, with unresolved D. V lost 1 base and J lost 7, with 8 bases in between. The length of the CDR3 is 13 residues. The germline CDR1 and CDR2 sequences are LGHNA and YNFKEQ. In DNA form, the CDR3 reads TGTGCCAGCAGCCAAGGAAATTCGAATGAGCAGTTCTTC. Translated: CASSQGNSNEQFF.

V and J are TRBV29-1 and TRBJ2-7; D remains unclear. V was pared by 1 base and J by 2 bases, with 3 bases between. Germline CDR1 reads SQVTM; CDR2 reads ANQGSEA. The CDR3 consists of 11 residues. The CDR3 sequence: CSVEGTYEQYF. In nucleotides, the CDR3 is TGCAGCGTTGAAGGGACCTACGAGCAGTACTTC.

The J gene is TRBJ2-1, the V gene TRBV7-2, with TRBD2 matching over 8 bases. Germline lookup yields CDR1 SGHTA and CDR2 FQGNSA. The V and J ends lost 5 bases and 4 bases, in that order; junction bases with no gene match: 7. The CDR3 contains 15 residues. The CDR3 coding sequence is TGTGCCAGCAGCCCCCGGGGGGGAGATTACAATGAGCAGTTCTTC. Protein: CASSPRGGDYNEQFF.

This clonotype was seen a handful of times. V and J are TRBV2 and TRBJ2-1; unclear D gene. The V gene's germline CDR1 is SNHLY and CDR2 FYNNEI. With 6 bases removed from V and 5 bases from J, the gap between germline ends came to 14 bases. The CDR3 totals 14 residues. DNA of the CDR3: TGTGCCAGCAGGAACGGGCAGAATAACAATGAGCAGTTCTTC. Translated, it gives CASRNGQNNNEQFF. The full variable domain, in which reference TRBV2 and TRBJ2-1 provide the parts outside the CDR3, is EPEVTQTPSHQVTQMGQEVILRCVPISNHLYFYWYRQILGQKVEFLVSFYNNEISEKSEIFDDQFSVERPDGSNFTLKIRSTKLEDSAMYFCASRNGQNNNEQFFGPGTRLTVL.

The sample holds a few counts of this clonotype. The chain uses TRBV28 and TRBJ1-1; 9 nucleotides align to TRBD1. This CDR3 contains 15 residues. With V trimmed by 7 bases and J by 1 base, 7 bases remained unmatched. Germline CDR1 and CDR2: MDHEN and SYDVKM. This chain's CDR3 is CASTPGDRENTEAFF. Written as DNA, the CDR3 is TGTGCCAGCACCCCCGGGGACAGGGAGAACACTGAAGCTTTCTTT.

This clonotype was seen a handful of times. The J gene is TRBJ2-1, the V gene TRBV5-1; 8 nucleotides align to TRBD1. J was trimmed by 1 base and V by 0 bases; bases with no gene match: 6. From germline, CDR1 is SGHRS and CDR2 YFSETQ. The CDR3 has 17 residues. CDR3 in amino acids: CASSLAPTGGSYNEQFF. The CDR3 DNA follows: TGCGCCAGCAGCTTGGCCCCAACAGGGGGATCCTACAATGAGCAGTTCTTC.

The V call is TRBV24-1, the J call TRBJ2-3, with D perhaps TRBD2 (5 bases). Germline CDR1 reads KGHDR; CDR2 reads SFDVKD. The CDR3 spans 13 residues. V was pared by 12 bases and J by 2 bases, with 14 bases between. The CDR3 loop is CASAEATTDTQYF. The CDR3, as DNA: TGTGCCTCGGCGGAGGCGACCACAGATACGCAGTATTTT.

This clonotype was seen many times. This chain uses TRBV11-3 with TRBJ2-1; D not certain. Germline assignment: CDR1 SGHNT and CDR2 YENEEA. The CDR3 covers 13 residues. The V gene lost 1 base and the J gene lost 8 bases, with 9 bases spanning the gap. The CDR3: CASSLAGRDEQFF. The CDR3 DNA reads as TGTGCCAGCAGCTTAGCAGGAAGGGATGAGCAGTTCTTC.

This clonotype has a count of ten or more. The chain uses TRBV29-1 and TRBJ2-2, with D uncertain. Per germline, CDR1 SQVTM and CDR2 ANQGSEA. V dropped 5 bases and J dropped 0 bases, with 10 bases sitting between them. This CDR3 has 14 residues. The CDR3 DNA follows: TGCAGCGTTTGGCTACCCCCGAACACCGGGGAGCTGTTTTTT. As protein: CSVWLPPNTGELFF.

This clonotype was picked up a small number of times. V and J are TRBV7-8 and TRBJ2-5; no clear D gene. The CDR3 is 13 residues long. V lost 4 bases and J 4 bases, leaving 10 bases between the germline ends. The germline V gene encodes CDR1 SGHVS and CDR2 FQNEAQ. CDR3 in amino acids: CASSSGPAETQYF. DNA of the CDR3: TGTGCCAGCAGCTCAGGACCAGCAGAGACCCAGTACTTC.

This clonotype has a count of ten or more. This sequence joins TRBV5-8 and TRBJ2-3; D remains ambiguous. The CDR3 has 14 amino acids. V was pared by 5 bases and J by 0 bases, with 10 bases between. Germline V gene sequence: CDR1 SGHTS, CDR2 YDEGEE. CDR3: CASSLRTSTDTQYF. In nucleotides, the CDR3 is TGTGCCAGCAGTTTACGGACGAGCACAGATACGCAGTATTTT.

This clonotype showed up many times. This chain links TRBV11-2 with TRBJ2-5; D is possibly TRBD2 (5 bases). The CDR3 contains 15 residues. Germline CDR1 and CDR2: SGHAT and FQNNGV. V lost 6 bases, J lost 5 bases, and 19 bases lay in between. In nucleotides, the CDR3 is TGTGCCAGCAGTTCGTCGAGGGCGGCACGGGAGACCCAGTACTTC. It is translated as CASSSSRAARETQYF.

This clonotype was found many times. The gene calls are TRBV12-3 or TRBV12-4 and TRBJ1-3, with TRBD1 matching 8 bases. Trimming removed 5 bases from V and 8 bases from J; junction bases left unmatched: 8. This CDR3 has 14 residues. The CDR3 protein is CASSLTGAADTIYF. In DNA form, the CDR3 reads TGTGCCAGCAGTCTGACAGGGGCTGCGGACACCATATATTTT.

Only a few counts were recorded for this clonotype. V is TRBV20-1 and J is TRBJ2-6, with no clear D. The CDR3 covers 15 residues. Per germline, CDR1 DFQATT and CDR2 SNEGSKA (reference sequence). Between the trimmed V and J ends, which lost 5 bases and 4 bases, there was a span of 15 bases. The CDR3 nucleotides read TGCAGTGCTGGAACAAGCTACACCGGGGCCAACGTCCTGACTTTC. Protein: CSAGTSYTGANVLTF.

This clonotype appeared many times. V and J are TRBV18 and TRBJ2-1; D tentatively reads TRBD1 or TRBD2 (5 bases each). The germline gives CDR1 KGHSH, CDR2 LQKENI. V gave up 3 bases and J gave up 5 bases, with 14 bases separating them. The length of the CDR3 is 15 residues. The CDR3, as DNA: TGTGCCAGCTCACCCCCGGGGCTAGGAGACAATGAGCAGTTCTTC. Residues: CASSPPGLGDNEQFF.

V and J are TRBV7-8 and TRBJ1-2; possible D gene TRBD1, 5 bases. The CDR3 spans 15 residues. V lost 5 bases to trimming and J lost 5 bases, with 18 bases between them. Germline loops: CDR1 SGHVS, CDR2 FQNEAQ. The CDR3 DNA reads TGTGCCAGCAGCGGAGGTCAGGGCAGGGTATATGGCTACACCTTC. It translates to CASSGGQGRVYGYTF.

This clonotype was observed at least ten times. The chain is built from TRBV12-3 or TRBV12-4 and TRBJ1-5; a weak D match, TRBD1 (5 bases). The CDR3 contains 13 residues. Between the trimmed V and J ends, which lost 5 bases and 7 bases, there was a span of 12 bases. The chain's CDR3 is CASSVRVRQPQHF. The CDR3, as DNA: TGTGCCAGCAGTGTCAGGGTCAGACAGCCCCAGCATTTT.

CDR3 DNA sequence: TGTGCCAGCTCCTCCGGAAGCGAACTACGCGGAGAGACCCAGTACTTC. It specifies CASSSGSELRGETQYF. J is TRBJ2-5 and V is TRBV6-1; D unclear. CDR3 size: 16 residues. From germline, CDR1 is MNHNS and CDR2 SASEGT. V was shortened by 8 bases and J by 4 bases, with 23 bases between the two germline ends.